This entry describes one T cell receptor (beta chain). The PBMCs were sourced from fresh peripheral blood (about 9.7 ml). The data belong to a study of T cells in Graves' hyperthyroidism and ophthalmopathy. Study summary: Upon initial diagnosis and before any treatment, peripheral blood was collected.

V lost 0 bases to trimming and J lost 7 bases, with 20 bases between them. Germline V gene data show CDR1 as SGHKS and CDR2 as YYEKEE (reference sequence). The CDR3 sequence is 17 residues long. Regions amplified from RNA transcripts were the TCR beta CDR3 regions. Carried out on the TCR CDR3, a first-round RT-PCR used the HTBI primer set. Each CDR3 protein gets one entry after TCRdb re-called the multiplex PCR reads with MiXCR. The sample contains approximately 490,000 distinct CDR3 sequences, roughly 23% of which appear only once. The TCR comes from a woman in her 70s with Graves' ophthalmopathy. Sequenced input: blood. This chain uses TRBV5-5 with TRBJ2-1; a possible D gene is TRBD2 (5 bases). The chain's CDR3 is CASSLAMHIRGLNEQFF. DNA of the CDR3: TGTGCCAGCAGCTTGGCCATGCACATTAGAGGGCTTAATGAGCAGTTCTTC.